The clone carrying this T cell receptor (beta chain) came up many times. Amplification of TCR beta CDR3 regions was performed using RNA transcripts as template. The TCR CDR3 first-round RT-PCR relied on the HTBI primer set. One entry per CDR3 protein, called by TCRdb with MiXCR from the multiplex PCR reads. This sample carries over 300,000 distinct CDR3 sequences, roughly 13% of them seen once, and the ten largest clones take 34%. This record belongs to a study of T cells in Graves' hyperthyroidism and ophthalmopathy. Study background: Any treatment followed the collection of peripheral blood at initial diagnosis.

Germline V lookup: CDR1 SEHNR, CDR2 FQNEAQ (reference sequence). The CDR3 consists of 12 residues. V was clipped by 10 bases and J by 5 bases, with 13 bases between them. What was sequenced was blood. This clonotype was sampled from a woman in her thirties or forties with Graves' ophthalmopathy. The chain has TRBV7-9 and TRBJ2-3, with D maybe TRBD1 (6 bases). CDR3 sequence: CATQRGLDTQYF. The CDR3 DNA is TGTGCCACCCAGAGGGGGTTAGATACGCAGTATTTT.